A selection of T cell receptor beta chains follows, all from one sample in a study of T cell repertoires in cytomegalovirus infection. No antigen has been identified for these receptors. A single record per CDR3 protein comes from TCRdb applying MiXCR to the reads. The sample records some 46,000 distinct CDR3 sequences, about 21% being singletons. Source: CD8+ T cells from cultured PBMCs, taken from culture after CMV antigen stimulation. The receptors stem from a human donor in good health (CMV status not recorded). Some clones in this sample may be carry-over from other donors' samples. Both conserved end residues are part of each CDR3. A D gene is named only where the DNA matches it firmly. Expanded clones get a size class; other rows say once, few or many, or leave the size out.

cdr3_aa: CASSTYLRGGNTEAFF
cdr3_nt: TGTGCCAGTAGTACCTACCTCCGGGGGGGCAACACTGAAGCTTTCTTT
d_call: -
v_call: TRBV19
clone_size: many
j_call: TRBJ1-1

cdr3_aa: CASTGKWDRGWTGELFF
cdr3_nt: TGTGCCAGCACGGGCAAATGGGACAGGGGATGGACCGGGGAGCTGTTTTTT
d_call: TRBD1
v_call: TRBV6-6
clone_size: many
j_call: TRBJ2-2

cdr3_aa: CASSPTSGFTDTQYF
cdr3_nt: TGTGCCAGCAGCCCTACTAGCGGCTTCACAGATACGCAGTATTTT
d_call: TRBD2
v_call: TRBV28
clone_size: many
j_call: TRBJ2-3

cdr3_aa: CASSPPMGGPSYNEQFF
cdr3_nt: TGTGCCAGCAGCCCTCCGATGGGCGGGCCATCCTACAATGAGCAGTTCTTC
d_call: -
v_call: TRBV7-6
clone_size: few
j_call: TRBJ2-1

cdr3_aa: CASSSGQGISGANVLTF
cdr3_nt: TGTGCCAGCAGTTCGGGACAGGGGATTTCTGGGGCCAACGTCCTGACTTTC
d_call: TRBD1
v_call: TRBV28
clone_size: many
j_call: TRBJ2-6

cdr3_aa: CASSHCVQGSSYEQYF
cdr3_nt: TGTGCCAGCAGCCATTGCGTACAGGGGAGCTCCTACGAGCAGTACTTC
d_call: TRBD1
v_call: TRBV6-2/TRBV6-3
clone_size: -
j_call: TRBJ2-7

cdr3_aa: CSARDLGSSYNSPLHF
cdr3_nt: TGCAGTGCTAGAGATCTGGGGAGCTCCTATAATTCACCCCTCCACTTT
d_call: -
v_call: TRBV20-1
clone_size: -
j_call: TRBJ1-6

cdr3_aa: CSAEGLAGVSGGYNEQFF
cdr3_nt: TGCAGTGCTGAGGGACTAGCGGGAGTCAGTGGTGGCTACAATGAGCAGTTCTTC
d_call: TRBD2
v_call: TRBV20-1
clone_size: -
j_call: TRBJ2-1

cdr3_aa: CASSEWGGQTYEQYF
cdr3_nt: TGTGCCAGCAGTGAATGGGGCGGGCAGACCTACGAGCAGTACTTC
d_call: -
v_call: TRBV6-1
clone_size: -
j_call: TRBJ2-7

cdr3_aa: CASSLGSREEDPEAFF
cdr3_nt: TGTGCCAGCAGCTTGGGTTCCCGGGAGGAAGACCCTGAAGCTTTCTTT
d_call: -
v_call: TRBV5-5
clone_size: few
j_call: TRBJ1-1

cdr3_aa: CASSLPSGVGGELFF
cdr3_nt: TGTGCCAGCAGTCTCCCTAGCGGGGTTGGCGGGGAGCTGTTTTTT
d_call: TRBD2
v_call: TRBV27
clone_size: few
j_call: TRBJ2-2

cdr3_aa: CASSLGGQPQHF
cdr3_nt: TGTGCCAGCAGCTTAGGGGGGCAGCCCCAGCATTTT
d_call: -
v_call: TRBV7-2
clone_size: many
j_call: TRBJ1-5

cdr3_aa: CASSLLGEGTEAFF
cdr3_nt: TGTGCCAGCAGCTTGCTAGGGGAGGGCACTGAAGCTTTCTTT
d_call: -
v_call: TRBV5-6
clone_size: many
j_call: TRBJ1-1

cdr3_aa: CASDRKNRAEAFF
cdr3_nt: TGTGCTAGTGACCGGAAAAACCGGGCTGAAGCTTTCTTT
d_call: -
v_call: TRBV12-5
clone_size: -
j_call: TRBJ1-1

cdr3_aa: CASSARSGSHEQYF
cdr3_nt: TGTGCCAGCAGCGCCAGATCGGGTTCCCACGAGCAGTACTTC
d_call: -
v_call: TRBV11-3
clone_size: -
j_call: TRBJ2-7

cdr3_aa: CASSLDPFEKLFF
cdr3_nt: TGTGCCAGCAGCTTGGACCCCTTTGAAAAACTGTTTTTT
d_call: -
v_call: TRBV5-5
clone_size: -
j_call: TRBJ1-4

cdr3_aa: CASAEGQGIAKNIQYF
cdr3_nt: TGTGCCAGCGCCGAGGGACAGGGGATAGCCAAAAACATTCAGTACTTC
d_call: TRBD1
v_call: TRBV5-8
clone_size: few
j_call: TRBJ2-4

cdr3_aa: CASSGLAGGPEQFF
cdr3_nt: TGTGCCAGCAGCGGGTTAGCGGGAGGGCCGGAGCAGTTCTTC
d_call: TRBD2
v_call: TRBV7-2
clone_size: many
j_call: TRBJ2-1

cdr3_aa: CASSLDHLGADEQYF
cdr3_nt: TGTGCCAGCAGCTTAGATCACCTGGGGGCTGACGAGCAGTACTTC
d_call: -
v_call: TRBV11-2
clone_size: many
j_call: TRBJ2-7

cdr3_aa: CASSYSRGGGELFF
cdr3_nt: TGTGCCAGCAGTTACTCGAGAGGGGGCGGGGAGCTGTTTTTT
d_call: -
v_call: TRBV6-6
clone_size: few
j_call: TRBJ2-2

cdr3_aa: CASTDVAVHPMNTEAFF
cdr3_nt: TGTGCCAGCACCGACGTGGCAGTCCATCCTATGAACACTGAAGCTTTCTTT
d_call: -
v_call: TRBV11-2
clone_size: many
j_call: TRBJ1-1

cdr3_aa: CASSPPSTVFWEGSGGRNEKLFF
cdr3_nt: TGTGCCAGCTCACCACCAAGTACAGTTTTCTGGGAAGGCAGCGGTGGTCGGAATGAAAAACTGTTTTTT
d_call: -
v_call: TRBV18
clone_size: many
j_call: TRBJ1-4

cdr3_aa: CASSLARFNEKLFF
cdr3_nt: TGTGCCAGCAGCTTAGCCAGGTTTAATGAAAAACTGTTTTTT
d_call: -
v_call: TRBV11-2
clone_size: -
j_call: TRBJ1-4

cdr3_aa: CSVFRTGVDGYTF
cdr3_nt: TGCAGCGTTTTTCGGACAGGGGTGGATGGCTACACCTTC
d_call: TRBD1
v_call: TRBV29-1
clone_size: -
j_call: TRBJ1-2

cdr3_aa: CASSYTGQGLESLYNEQFF
cdr3_nt: TGTGCCAGCAGTTACACCGGACAGGGATTGGAGTCCCTCTACAATGAGCAGTTCTTC
d_call: TRBD1
v_call: TRBV6-6
clone_size: few
j_call: TRBJ2-1

cdr3_aa: CASWRGNRADKETQYF
cdr3_nt: TGTGCCAGCTGGAGGGGGAATCGTGCGGATAAAGAGACCCAGTACTTC
d_call: -
v_call: TRBV6-2/TRBV6-3
clone_size: few
j_call: TRBJ2-5

cdr3_aa: CATSATGTSGLGEQFF
cdr3_nt: TGTGCCACCAGCGCAACCGGGACTAGCGGCTTGGGTGAGCAGTTCTTC
d_call: TRBD2
v_call: TRBV15
clone_size: -
j_call: TRBJ2-1

cdr3_aa: CASRPPGRVRKAEAFF
cdr3_nt: TGTGCCAGTCGCCCCCCCGGCAGGGTTCGAAAGGCTGAAGCTTTCTTT
d_call: -
v_call: TRBV19
clone_size: few
j_call: TRBJ1-1